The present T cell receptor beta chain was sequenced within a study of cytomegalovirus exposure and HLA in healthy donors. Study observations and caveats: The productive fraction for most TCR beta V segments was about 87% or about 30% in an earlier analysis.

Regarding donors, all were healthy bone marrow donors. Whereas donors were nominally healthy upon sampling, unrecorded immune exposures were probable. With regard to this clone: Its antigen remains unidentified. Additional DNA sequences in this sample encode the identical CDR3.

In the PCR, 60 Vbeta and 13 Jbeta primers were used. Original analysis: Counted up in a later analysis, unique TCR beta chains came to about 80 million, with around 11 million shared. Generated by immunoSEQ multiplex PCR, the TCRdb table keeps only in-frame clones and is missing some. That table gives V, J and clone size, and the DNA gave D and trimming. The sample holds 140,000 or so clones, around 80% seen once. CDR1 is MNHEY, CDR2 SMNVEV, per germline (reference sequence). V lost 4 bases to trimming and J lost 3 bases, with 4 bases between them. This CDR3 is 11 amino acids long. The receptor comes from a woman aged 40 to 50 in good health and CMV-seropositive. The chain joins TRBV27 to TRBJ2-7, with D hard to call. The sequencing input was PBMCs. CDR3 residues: CASSSLYEQYF. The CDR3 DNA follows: TGTGCCAGCAGTTCTCTCTACGAGCAGTACTTC.